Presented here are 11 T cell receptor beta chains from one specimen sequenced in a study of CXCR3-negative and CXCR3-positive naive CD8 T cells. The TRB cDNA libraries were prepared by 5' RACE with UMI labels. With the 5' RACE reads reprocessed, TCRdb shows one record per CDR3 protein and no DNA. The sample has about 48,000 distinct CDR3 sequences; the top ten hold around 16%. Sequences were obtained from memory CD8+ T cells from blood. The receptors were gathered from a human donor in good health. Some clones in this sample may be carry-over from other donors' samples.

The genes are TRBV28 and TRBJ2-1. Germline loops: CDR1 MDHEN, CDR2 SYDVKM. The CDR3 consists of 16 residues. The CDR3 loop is CASSLVTLTVESEQFF. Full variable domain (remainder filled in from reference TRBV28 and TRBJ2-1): DVKVTQSSRYLVKRTGEKVFLECVQDMDHENMFWYRQDPGLGLRLIYFSYDVKMKEKGDIPEGYSVSREKKERFSLILESASTNQTSMYLCASSLVTLTVESEQFFGPGTRLTVL.

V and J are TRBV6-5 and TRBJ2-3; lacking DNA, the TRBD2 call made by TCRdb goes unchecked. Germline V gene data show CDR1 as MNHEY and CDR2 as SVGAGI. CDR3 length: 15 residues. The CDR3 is CASSSGGRAQDTQYF.

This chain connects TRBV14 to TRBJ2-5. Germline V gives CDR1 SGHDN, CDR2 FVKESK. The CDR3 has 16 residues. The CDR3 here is CASSQAKVSMRETQYF. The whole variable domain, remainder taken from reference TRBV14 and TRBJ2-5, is EAGVTQFPSHSVIEKGQTVTLRCDPISGHDNLYWYRRVMGKEIKFLLHFVKESKQDESGMPNNRFLAERTGGTYSTLKVQPAELEDSGVYFCASSQAKVSMRETQYFGPGTRLLVL.

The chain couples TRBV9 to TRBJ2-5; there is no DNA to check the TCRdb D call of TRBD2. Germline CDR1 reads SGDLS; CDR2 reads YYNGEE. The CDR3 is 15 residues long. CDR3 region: CASSPRLAVQETQYF.

CDR3 loop: CASRGVSSYEQYF. The rearrangement uses TRBV2 and TRBJ2-7; the TCRdb D gene call, TRBD2, has no DNA to confirm it. Germline CDR1 is SNHLY and CDR2 is FYNNEI. This CDR3 spans 13 amino acids.

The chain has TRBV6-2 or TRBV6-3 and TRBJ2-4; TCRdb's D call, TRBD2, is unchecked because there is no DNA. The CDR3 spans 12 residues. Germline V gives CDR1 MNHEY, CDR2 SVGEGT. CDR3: CASRGHASGQYF.

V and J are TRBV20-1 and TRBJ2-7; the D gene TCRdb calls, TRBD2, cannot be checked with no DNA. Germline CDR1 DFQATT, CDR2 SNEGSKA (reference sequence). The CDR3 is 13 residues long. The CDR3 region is CSARGGTFYEQYF.

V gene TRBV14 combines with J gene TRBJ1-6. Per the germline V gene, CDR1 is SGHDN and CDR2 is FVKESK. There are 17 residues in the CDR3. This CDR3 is CASSQEIGATYNSPLHF. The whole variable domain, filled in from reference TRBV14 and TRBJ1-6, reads EAGVTQFPSHSVIEKGQTVTLRCDPISGHDNLYWYRRVMGKEIKFLLHFVKESKQDESGMPNNRFLAERTGGTYSTLKVQPAELEDSGVYFCASSQEIGATYNSPLHFGNGTRLTVT.

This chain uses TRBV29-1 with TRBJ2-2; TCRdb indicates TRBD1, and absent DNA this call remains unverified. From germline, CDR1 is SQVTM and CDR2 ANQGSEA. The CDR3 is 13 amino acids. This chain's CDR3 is CSGYRANTGELFF.

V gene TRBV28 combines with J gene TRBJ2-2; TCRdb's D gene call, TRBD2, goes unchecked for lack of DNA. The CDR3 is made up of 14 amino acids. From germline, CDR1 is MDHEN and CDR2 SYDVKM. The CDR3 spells CASTVAGGPGELFF.

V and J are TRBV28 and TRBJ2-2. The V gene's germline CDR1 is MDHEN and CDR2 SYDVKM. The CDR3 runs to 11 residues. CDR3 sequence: CASRNIGELFF.